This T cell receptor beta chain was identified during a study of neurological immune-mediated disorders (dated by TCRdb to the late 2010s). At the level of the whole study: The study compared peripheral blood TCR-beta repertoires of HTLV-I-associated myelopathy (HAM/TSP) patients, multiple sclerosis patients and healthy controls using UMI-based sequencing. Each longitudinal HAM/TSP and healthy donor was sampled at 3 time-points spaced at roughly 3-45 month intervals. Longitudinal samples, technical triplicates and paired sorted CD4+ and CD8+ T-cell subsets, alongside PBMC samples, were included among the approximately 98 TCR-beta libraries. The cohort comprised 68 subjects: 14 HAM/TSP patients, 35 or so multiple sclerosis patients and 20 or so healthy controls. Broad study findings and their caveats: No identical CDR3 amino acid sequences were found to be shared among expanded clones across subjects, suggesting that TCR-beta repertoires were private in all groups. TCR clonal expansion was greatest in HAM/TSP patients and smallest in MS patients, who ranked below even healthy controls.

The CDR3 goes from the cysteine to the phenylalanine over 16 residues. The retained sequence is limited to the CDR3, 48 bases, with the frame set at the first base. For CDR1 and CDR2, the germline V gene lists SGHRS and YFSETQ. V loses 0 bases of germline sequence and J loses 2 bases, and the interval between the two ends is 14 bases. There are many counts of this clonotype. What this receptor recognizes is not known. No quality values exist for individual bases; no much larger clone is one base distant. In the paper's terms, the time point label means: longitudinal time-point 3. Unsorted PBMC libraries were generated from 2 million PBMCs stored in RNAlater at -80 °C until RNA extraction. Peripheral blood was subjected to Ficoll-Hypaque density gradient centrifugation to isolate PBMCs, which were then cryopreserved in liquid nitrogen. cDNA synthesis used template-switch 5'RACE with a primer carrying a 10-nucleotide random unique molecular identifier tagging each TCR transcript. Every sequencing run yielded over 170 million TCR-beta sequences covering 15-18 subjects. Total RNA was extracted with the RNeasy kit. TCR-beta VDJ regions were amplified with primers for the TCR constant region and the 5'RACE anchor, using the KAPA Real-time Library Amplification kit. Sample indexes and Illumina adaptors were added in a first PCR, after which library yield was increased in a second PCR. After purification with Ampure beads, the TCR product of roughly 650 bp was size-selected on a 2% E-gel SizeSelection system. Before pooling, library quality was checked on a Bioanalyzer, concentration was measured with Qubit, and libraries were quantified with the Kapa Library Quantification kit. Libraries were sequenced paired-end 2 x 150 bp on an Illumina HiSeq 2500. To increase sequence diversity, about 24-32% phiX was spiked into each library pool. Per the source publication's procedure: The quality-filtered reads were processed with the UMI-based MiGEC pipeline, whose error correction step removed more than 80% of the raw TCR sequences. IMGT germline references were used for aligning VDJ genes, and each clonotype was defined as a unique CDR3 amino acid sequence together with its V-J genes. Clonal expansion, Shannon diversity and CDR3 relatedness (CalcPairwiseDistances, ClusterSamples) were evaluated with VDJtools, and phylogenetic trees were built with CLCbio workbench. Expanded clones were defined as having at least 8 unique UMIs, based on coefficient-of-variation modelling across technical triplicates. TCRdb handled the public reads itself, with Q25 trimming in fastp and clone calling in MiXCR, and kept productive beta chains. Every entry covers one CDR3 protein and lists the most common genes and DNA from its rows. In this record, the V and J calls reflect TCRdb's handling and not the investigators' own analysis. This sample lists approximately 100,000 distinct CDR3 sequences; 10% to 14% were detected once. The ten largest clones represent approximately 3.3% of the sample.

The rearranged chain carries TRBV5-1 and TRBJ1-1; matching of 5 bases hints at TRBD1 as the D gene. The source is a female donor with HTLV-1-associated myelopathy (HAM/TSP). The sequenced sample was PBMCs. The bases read TGCGCCAGCAGCTTGGATGGCAGGGAATCCAACACTGAAGCTTTCTTT. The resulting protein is CASSLDGRESNTEAFF.